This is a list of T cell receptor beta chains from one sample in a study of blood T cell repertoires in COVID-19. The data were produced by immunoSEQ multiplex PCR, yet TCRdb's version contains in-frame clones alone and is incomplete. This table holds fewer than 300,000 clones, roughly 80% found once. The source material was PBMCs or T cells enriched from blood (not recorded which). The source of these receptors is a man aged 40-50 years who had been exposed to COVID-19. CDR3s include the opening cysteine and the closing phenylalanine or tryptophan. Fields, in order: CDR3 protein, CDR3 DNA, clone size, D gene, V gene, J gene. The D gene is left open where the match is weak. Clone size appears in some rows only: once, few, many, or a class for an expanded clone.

CDR3aa: CASSPPQRSEQYF
CDR3nt: TGTGCCAGCTCACCACCCCAGCGGTCCGAGCAGTACTTC
abundance: NA
d_gene: NA
v_gene: TRBV18
j_gene: TRBJ2-7

CDR3aa: CAWNRAGAFEQYF
CDR3nt: TGTGCCTGGAATCGAGCGGGAGCATTCGAGCAGTACTTC
abundance: NA
d_gene: TRBD2
v_gene: TRBV30
j_gene: TRBJ2-7

CDR3aa: CASSTGDRHGNTIYF
CDR3nt: TGTGCCAGCAGCACCGGGGACAGACATGGAAACACCATATATTTT
abundance: NA
d_gene: TRBD1
v_gene: TRBV9
j_gene: TRBJ1-3

CDR3aa: CATSRSRDSYNEQFF
CDR3nt: TGTGCCACCAGCAGGTCCCGGGACAGCTACAATGAGCAGTTCTTC
abundance: NA
d_gene: TRBD1
v_gene: TRBV15
j_gene: TRBJ2-1

CDR3aa: CASSERGFSEAFF
CDR3nt: TGCGCCAGCAGTGAAAGGGGATTCAGTGAAGCTTTCTTT
abundance: NA
d_gene: NA
v_gene: TRBV10-1
j_gene: TRBJ1-1

CDR3aa: CASSQERAGASEQYF
CDR3nt: TGTGCCAGCAGCCAAGAGCGGGCGGGAGCCTCCGAGCAGTACTTC
abundance: NA
d_gene: TRBD2
v_gene: TRBV14
j_gene: TRBJ2-7

CDR3aa: CASSRTGGNQPQHF
CDR3nt: TGTGCCAGCAGCCGGACAGGGGGAAATCAGCCCCAGCATTTT
abundance: NA
d_gene: TRBD1
v_gene: TRBV7-9
j_gene: TRBJ1-5

CDR3aa: CASSLALRTLGGVTEAFF
CDR3nt: TGCGCCAGCAGCTTGGCCTTACGAACCCTAGGGGGGGTCACTGAAGCTTTCTTT
abundance: many
d_gene: NA
v_gene: TRBV5-1
j_gene: TRBJ1-1

CDR3aa: CASSVGVNNEQFF
CDR3nt: TGTGCCAGCAGCGTAGGAGTGAATAATGAGCAGTTCTTC
abundance: NA
d_gene: NA
v_gene: TRBV9
j_gene: TRBJ2-1

CDR3aa: CASSPQTGGPWGGREQYF
CDR3nt: TGTGCCAGCAGCCCCCAGACGGGAGGCCCATGGGGGGGGAGGGAGCAGTACTTC
abundance: NA
d_gene: TRBD2
v_gene: TRBV9
j_gene: TRBJ2-7

CDR3aa: CASRTERYTGELFF
CDR3nt: TGTGCCAGCCGAACTGAGAGGTACACCGGGGAGCTGTTTTTT
abundance: NA
d_gene: NA
v_gene: TRBV7-9
j_gene: TRBJ2-2

CDR3aa: CASSAGQGGDEQYF
CDR3nt: TGTGCCAGCAGCGCTGGACAGGGGGGTGACGAGCAGTACTTC
abundance: NA
d_gene: TRBD1
v_gene: TRBV6-5
j_gene: TRBJ2-7

CDR3aa: CASSIVASGANVLTF
CDR3nt: TGTGCCAGTAGTATAGTAGCCTCTGGGGCCAACGTCCTGACTTTC
abundance: NA
d_gene: NA
v_gene: TRBV19
j_gene: TRBJ2-6

CDR3aa: CAWNGQTSHSEQYF
CDR3nt: TGTGCCTGGAACGGTCAGACTAGTCATTCCGAGCAGTACTTC
abundance: NA
d_gene: NA
v_gene: TRBV30
j_gene: TRBJ2-7

CDR3aa: CASSLGAGEVGELFF
CDR3nt: TGTGCCAGCAGCTTAGGGGCGGGAGAGGTCGGGGAGCTGTTTTTT
abundance: NA
d_gene: TRBD2
v_gene: TRBV13
j_gene: TRBJ2-2

CDR3aa: CAISESWEGRNEQFF
CDR3nt: TGTGCCATCAGTGAGTCGTGGGAGGGCCGCAATGAGCAGTTCTTC
abundance: NA
d_gene: TRBD2
v_gene: TRBV10-3
j_gene: TRBJ2-1

CDR3aa: CASWTTDASQPQHF
CDR3nt: TGTGCCAGCTGGACAACGGACGCAAGTCAGCCCCAGCATTTT
abundance: NA
d_gene: NA
v_gene: TRBV27
j_gene: TRBJ1-5

CDR3aa: CASSLRGTPEAFF
CDR3nt: TGTGCCAGCAGTTTACGAGGAACCCCCGAAGCTTTCTTT
abundance: NA
d_gene: NA
v_gene: TRBV12-3/TRBV12-4
j_gene: TRBJ1-1

CDR3aa: CASSPLSQGSGSNEQFF
CDR3nt: TGTGCCAGCAGTCCACTCTCTCAGGGATCCGGGTCCAATGAGCAGTTCTTC
abundance: many
d_gene: NA
v_gene: TRBV6-6
j_gene: TRBJ2-1

CDR3aa: CASRNRDRGFGELFF
CDR3nt: TGTGCCAGCAGAAACCGGGACAGGGGTTTCGGGGAGCTGTTTTTT
abundance: NA
d_gene: TRBD1
v_gene: TRBV11-3
j_gene: TRBJ2-2

CDR3aa: CASGPGSIYEQYF
CDR3nt: TGTGCCAGCGGGCCCGGTTCTATCTACGAGCAGTACTTC
abundance: NA
d_gene: NA
v_gene: TRBV27
j_gene: TRBJ2-7

CDR3aa: CASGGQGGYEQYF
CDR3nt: TGTGCCAGCGGGGGACAGGGAGGTTACGAGCAGTACTTC
abundance: NA
d_gene: TRBD1
v_gene: TRBV2
j_gene: TRBJ2-7

CDR3aa: CSVAVGPYEQYF
CDR3nt: TGCAGCGTTGCAGTGGGGCCCTACGAGCAGTACTTC
abundance: NA
d_gene: NA
v_gene: TRBV29-1
j_gene: TRBJ2-7

CDR3aa: CASRKSASYEQYF
CDR3nt: TGTGCCAGCAGAAAGAGCGCGTCCTACGAGCAGTACTTC
abundance: NA
d_gene: NA
v_gene: TRBV4-2
j_gene: TRBJ2-7

CDR3aa: CASSLERGTGGNTIYF
CDR3nt: TGTGCCAGCAGCTTAGAAAGGGGGACAGGGGGAAACACCATATATTTT
abundance: NA
d_gene: TRBD1
v_gene: TRBV11-3
j_gene: TRBJ1-3

CDR3aa: CASSLGTGANEQYF
CDR3nt: TGTGCCAGCAGCTTAGGGACAGGGGCCAACGAGCAGTACTTC
abundance: once
d_gene: TRBD1
v_gene: TRBV11-2
j_gene: TRBJ2-7

CDR3aa: CAIDSGRNTEAFF
CDR3nt: TGTGCCATCGACTCGGGAAGGAACACTGAAGCTTTCTTT
abundance: once
d_gene: NA
v_gene: TRBV10-3
j_gene: TRBJ1-1

CDR3aa: CAWSAQGSYTF
CDR3nt: TGTGCCTGGAGTGCACAGGGCAGCTACACCTTC
abundance: NA
d_gene: NA
v_gene: TRBV30
j_gene: TRBJ1-2

CDR3aa: CATAGGRGGFTDTQYF
CDR3nt: TGTGCCACGGCGGGCGGGAGAGGGGGATTCACAGATACGCAGTATTTT
abundance: NA
d_gene: NA
v_gene: TRBV19
j_gene: TRBJ2-3

CDR3aa: CASSLLEGGVDTQYF
CDR3nt: TGTGCCAGCAGCTTGTTGGAGGGAGGAGTAGATACGCAGTATTTT
abundance: NA
d_gene: NA
v_gene: TRBV5-6
j_gene: TRBJ2-3

CDR3aa: CASGTGVAGELFF
CDR3nt: TGCGCCAGTGGGACAGGGGTCGCCGGGGAGCTGTTTTTT
abundance: NA
d_gene: TRBD1
v_gene: TRBV10-1
j_gene: TRBJ2-2

CDR3aa: CASSPQSNSPLHF
CDR3nt: TGTGCCAGCAGCCCGCAGTCAAATTCACCCCTCCACTTT
abundance: NA
d_gene: NA
v_gene: TRBV14
j_gene: TRBJ1-6

CDR3aa: CASRGEGGNQPQHF
CDR3nt: TGTGCCAGCAGGGGGGAGGGAGGCAATCAGCCCCAGCATTTT
abundance: NA
d_gene: NA
v_gene: TRBV2
j_gene: TRBJ1-5

CDR3aa: CASTYGDNEQFF
CDR3nt: TGTGCCAGCACCTACGGAGACAATGAGCAGTTCTTC
abundance: NA
d_gene: NA
v_gene: TRBV12-3/TRBV12-4
j_gene: TRBJ2-1

CDR3aa: CAISESDRQTGELFF
CDR3nt: TGTGCCATCAGTGAGTCGGACAGGCAAACCGGGGAGCTGTTTTTT
abundance: NA
d_gene: TRBD1
v_gene: TRBV10-3
j_gene: TRBJ2-2

CDR3aa: CASSESGPIFSPLHF
CDR3nt: TGTGCCAGCAGTGAGAGCGGCCCGATCTTTTCACCCCTCCACTTT
abundance: NA
d_gene: NA
v_gene: TRBV6-1
j_gene: TRBJ1-6

CDR3aa: CAISRQVGGNQPQHF
CDR3nt: TGTGCCATCAGCCGTCAAGTGGGGGGGAATCAGCCCCAGCATTTT
abundance: NA
d_gene: NA
v_gene: TRBV10-3
j_gene: TRBJ1-5

CDR3aa: CASREGGVYEQYF
CDR3nt: TGTGCCAGCCGTGAAGGGGGGGTCTACGAGCAGTACTTC
abundance: NA
d_gene: NA
v_gene: TRBV18
j_gene: TRBJ2-7

CDR3aa: CASSQVAFYGEQYF
CDR3nt: TGCGCCAGCAGCCAAGTCGCATTTTACGGCGAGCAGTACTTC
abundance: few
d_gene: NA
v_gene: TRBV4-1
j_gene: TRBJ2-7

CDR3aa: CASSPEQGLAFF
CDR3nt: TGTGCCAGCAGCCCCGAGCAGGGGTTAGCTTTCTTT
abundance: NA
d_gene: NA
v_gene: TRBV7-9
j_gene: TRBJ1-1

CDR3aa: CAWSVSFWGEKLFF
CDR3nt: TGTGCCTGGAGTGTCTCCTTCTGGGGCGAAAAACTGTTTTTT
abundance: NA
d_gene: NA
v_gene: TRBV30
j_gene: TRBJ1-4

CDR3aa: CASSPGLTKQFF
CDR3nt: TGTGCCAGCAGCCCCGGACTAACTAAGCAGTTCTTC
abundance: NA
d_gene: NA
v_gene: TRBV3-1/TRBV3-2
j_gene: TRBJ2-1

CDR3aa: CASSPRSGRGEQYF
CDR3nt: TGTGCCAGCAGCCCCAGGAGTGGGAGAGGCGAGCAGTACTTC
abundance: NA
d_gene: NA
v_gene: TRBV5-8
j_gene: TRBJ2-7

CDR3aa: CAISVDRSGYTF
CDR3nt: TGTGCCATCAGTGTAGACAGGAGCGGCTACACCTTC
abundance: NA
d_gene: NA
v_gene: TRBV10-3
j_gene: TRBJ1-2

CDR3aa: CASSISLGLPPNEQFF
CDR3nt: TGTGCCAGTAGTATTAGTCTGGGACTACCTCCCAATGAGCAGTTCTTC
abundance: NA
d_gene: TRBD2
v_gene: TRBV19
j_gene: TRBJ2-1

CDR3aa: CSVGGDPGETQYF
CDR3nt: TGCAGCGTTGGGGGAGACCCCGGGGAGACCCAGTACTTC
abundance: few
d_gene: NA
v_gene: TRBV29-1
j_gene: TRBJ2-5

CDR3aa: CASNRVNTEAFF
CDR3nt: TGTGCCAGTAACAGGGTAAACACTGAAGCTTTCTTT
abundance: NA
d_gene: NA
v_gene: TRBV2
j_gene: TRBJ1-1

CDR3aa: CASSAGTGENPQHF
CDR3nt: TGTGCCAGCAGCGCCGGGACAGGGGAAAATCCCCAGCATTTT
abundance: NA
d_gene: TRBD1
v_gene: TRBV5-4
j_gene: TRBJ1-5

CDR3aa: CASTRTGGSPQHF
CDR3nt: TGTGCCAGCACCAGGACAGGCGGCTCGCCCCAGCATTTT
abundance: NA
d_gene: TRBD1
v_gene: TRBV6-5
j_gene: TRBJ1-5

CDR3aa: CASSLGEGGNSPLHF
CDR3nt: TGCGCCAGCAGTCTGGGGGAGGGAGGGAATTCACCCCTCCACTTT
abundance: NA
d_gene: NA
v_gene: TRBV5-1
j_gene: TRBJ1-6

CDR3aa: CASSSGSGTSRGTTDTQYF
CDR3nt: TGCGCCAGCAGCTCGGGAAGCGGGACTTCCCGCGGAACCACAGATACGCAGTATTTT
abundance: NA
d_gene: TRBD2
v_gene: TRBV5-1
j_gene: TRBJ2-3

CDR3aa: CASSPPSQETQYF
CDR3nt: TGTGCCAGCTCACCACCTAGCCAAGAGACCCAGTACTTC
abundance: NA
d_gene: NA
v_gene: TRBV18
j_gene: TRBJ2-5

CDR3aa: CASSPGQGVYEQYF
CDR3nt: TGTGCCAGCTCGCCGGGACAGGGGGTCTACGAGCAGTACTTC
abundance: NA
d_gene: TRBD1
v_gene: TRBV18
j_gene: TRBJ2-7

CDR3aa: CASSSRRRDRGPIGYTF
CDR3nt: TGTGCCAGCAGCTCCCGAAGGCGAGACAGGGGGCCTATTGGCTACACCTTC
abundance: few
d_gene: TRBD1
v_gene: TRBV11-2
j_gene: TRBJ1-2

CDR3aa: CATRDRGSDNEQFF
CDR3nt: TGTGCCACCCGGGACAGGGGGTCCGACAATGAGCAGTTCTTC
abundance: NA
d_gene: TRBD1
v_gene: TRBV6-5
j_gene: TRBJ2-1

CDR3aa: CASTSQSDTQYF
CDR3nt: TGTGCCAGCACCTCCCAGTCAGATACGCAGTATTTT
abundance: NA
d_gene: NA
v_gene: TRBV28
j_gene: TRBJ2-3

CDR3aa: CAISEMQGVVADTQYF
CDR3nt: TGTGCCATCAGTGAAATGCAGGGCGTAGTTGCAGATACGCAGTATTTT
abundance: once
d_gene: NA
v_gene: TRBV10-3
j_gene: TRBJ2-3